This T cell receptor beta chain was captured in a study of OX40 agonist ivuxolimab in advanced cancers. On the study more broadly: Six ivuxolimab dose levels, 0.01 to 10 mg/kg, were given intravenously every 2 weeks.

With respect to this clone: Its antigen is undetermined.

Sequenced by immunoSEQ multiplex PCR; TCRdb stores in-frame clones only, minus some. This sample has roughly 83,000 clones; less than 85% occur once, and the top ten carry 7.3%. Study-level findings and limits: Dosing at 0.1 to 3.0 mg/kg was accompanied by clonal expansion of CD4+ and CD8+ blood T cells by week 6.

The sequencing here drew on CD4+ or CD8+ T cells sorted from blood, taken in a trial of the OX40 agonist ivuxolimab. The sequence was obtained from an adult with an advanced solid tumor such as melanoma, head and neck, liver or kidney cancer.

CDR3 DNA: TGTGCCAGTAGTAAACAGGGGCGAAATGGCTACACCTTC. Protein: CASSKQGRNGYTF. The chain couples TRBV19 to TRBJ1-2; the match to TRBD1 covers 7 bases. Germline V gene lookup returns CDR1 LNHDA and CDR2 SQIVND (reference sequence). The CDR3 is made up of 13 amino acids. V shed 4 bases, J shed 6 bases, and the junction held 5 bases outside the gene matches.